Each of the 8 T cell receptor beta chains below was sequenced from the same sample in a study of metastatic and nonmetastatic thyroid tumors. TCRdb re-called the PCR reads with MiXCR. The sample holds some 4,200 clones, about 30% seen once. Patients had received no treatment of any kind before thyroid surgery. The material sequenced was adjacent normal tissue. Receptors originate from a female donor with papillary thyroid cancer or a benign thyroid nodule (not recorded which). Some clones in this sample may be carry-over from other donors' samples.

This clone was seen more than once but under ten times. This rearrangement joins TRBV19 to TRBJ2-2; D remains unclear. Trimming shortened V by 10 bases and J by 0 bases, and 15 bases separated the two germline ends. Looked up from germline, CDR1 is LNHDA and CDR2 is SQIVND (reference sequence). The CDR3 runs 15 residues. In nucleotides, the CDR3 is TGTGCCACCCAAATCGAGGCCTCGAACACCGGGGAGCTGTTTTTT. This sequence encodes CATQIEASNTGELFF.

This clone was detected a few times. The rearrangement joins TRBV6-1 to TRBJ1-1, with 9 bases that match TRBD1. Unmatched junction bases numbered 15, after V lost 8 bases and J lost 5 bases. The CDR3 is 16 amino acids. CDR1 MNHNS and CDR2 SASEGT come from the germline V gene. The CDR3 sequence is CASGSLGQGSRTEAFF. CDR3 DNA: TGTGCCAGCGGATCCTTAGGACAGGGGTCGCGTACTGAAGCTTTCTTT.

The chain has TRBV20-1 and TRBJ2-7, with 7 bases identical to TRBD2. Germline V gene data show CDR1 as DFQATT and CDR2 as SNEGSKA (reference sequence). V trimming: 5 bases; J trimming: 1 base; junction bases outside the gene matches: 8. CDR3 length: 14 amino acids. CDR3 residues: CSAGLAGGSYEQYF. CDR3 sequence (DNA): TGCAGTGCTGGGTTAGCGGGTGGGTCCTACGAGCAGTACTTC.

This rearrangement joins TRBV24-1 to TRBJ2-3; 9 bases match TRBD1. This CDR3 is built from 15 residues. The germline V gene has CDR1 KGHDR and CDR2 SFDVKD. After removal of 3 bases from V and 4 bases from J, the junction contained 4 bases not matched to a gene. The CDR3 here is CATSDTGTGSDTQYF. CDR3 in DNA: TGTGCCACCAGTGATACCGGGACAGGGTCAGATACGCAGTATTTT.

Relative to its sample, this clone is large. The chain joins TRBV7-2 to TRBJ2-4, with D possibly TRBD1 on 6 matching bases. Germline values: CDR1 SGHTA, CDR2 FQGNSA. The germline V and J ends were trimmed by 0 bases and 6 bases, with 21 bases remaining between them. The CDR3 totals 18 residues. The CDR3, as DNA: TGTGCCAGCAGCTTAGCCCTCGTTTCTTATTCGACAGGAAACATTCAGTACTTC. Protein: CASSLALVSYSTGNIQYF. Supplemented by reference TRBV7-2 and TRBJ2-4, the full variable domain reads GAGVSQSPSNKVTEKGKDVELRCDPISGHTALYWYRQSLGQGLEFLIYFQGNSAPDKSGLPSDRFSAERTGGSVSTLTIQRTQQEDSAVYLCASSLALVSYSTGNIQYFGAGTRLSVL.

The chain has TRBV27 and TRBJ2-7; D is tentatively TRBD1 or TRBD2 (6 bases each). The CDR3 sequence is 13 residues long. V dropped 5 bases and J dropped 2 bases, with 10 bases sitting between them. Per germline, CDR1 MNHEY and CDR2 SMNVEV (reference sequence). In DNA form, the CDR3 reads TGTGCCAGCAGTCCAAGGGGGGCCTACGAGCAGTACTTC. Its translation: CASSPRGAYEQYF.

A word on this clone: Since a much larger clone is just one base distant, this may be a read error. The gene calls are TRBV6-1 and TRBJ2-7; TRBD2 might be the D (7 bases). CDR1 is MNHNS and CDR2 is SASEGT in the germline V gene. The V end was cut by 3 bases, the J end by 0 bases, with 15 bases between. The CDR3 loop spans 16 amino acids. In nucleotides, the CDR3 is TGTGCCAGCAGTGACCCCAAGGGGGGGGCCTCCTACGAGCAGTACTTC. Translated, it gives CASSDPKGGASYEQYF.

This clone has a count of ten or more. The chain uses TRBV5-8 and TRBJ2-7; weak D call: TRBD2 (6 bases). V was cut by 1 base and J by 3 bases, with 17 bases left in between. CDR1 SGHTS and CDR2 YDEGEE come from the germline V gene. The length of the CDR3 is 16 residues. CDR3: CASSLHGGIHYYEQYF. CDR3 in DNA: TGTGCCAGCAGCTTGCACGGGGGAATTCACTACTACGAGCAGTACTTC.